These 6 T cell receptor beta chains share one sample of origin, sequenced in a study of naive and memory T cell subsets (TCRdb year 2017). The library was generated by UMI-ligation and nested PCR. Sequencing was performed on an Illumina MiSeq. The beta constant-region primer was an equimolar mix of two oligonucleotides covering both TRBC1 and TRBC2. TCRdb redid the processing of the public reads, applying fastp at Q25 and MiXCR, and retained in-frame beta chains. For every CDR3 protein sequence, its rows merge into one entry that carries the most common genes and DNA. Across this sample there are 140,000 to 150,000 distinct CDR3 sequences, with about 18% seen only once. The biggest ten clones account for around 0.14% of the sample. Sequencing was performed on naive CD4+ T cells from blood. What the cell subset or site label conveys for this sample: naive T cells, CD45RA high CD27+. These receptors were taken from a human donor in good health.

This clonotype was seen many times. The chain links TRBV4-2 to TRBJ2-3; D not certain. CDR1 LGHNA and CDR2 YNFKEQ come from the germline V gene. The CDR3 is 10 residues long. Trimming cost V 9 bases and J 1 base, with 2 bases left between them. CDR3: CASGTDTQYF. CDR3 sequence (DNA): TGTGCCAGTGGCACAGATACGCAGTATTTT.

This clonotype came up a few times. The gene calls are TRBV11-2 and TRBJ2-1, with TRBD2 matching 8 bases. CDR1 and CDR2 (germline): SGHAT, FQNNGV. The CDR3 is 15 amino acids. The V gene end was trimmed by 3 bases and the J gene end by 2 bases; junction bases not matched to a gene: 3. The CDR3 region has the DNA TGTGCCAGCAGCTTCATAGCGGGACCCTACAATGAGCAGTTCTTC. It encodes CASSFIAGPYNEQFF.

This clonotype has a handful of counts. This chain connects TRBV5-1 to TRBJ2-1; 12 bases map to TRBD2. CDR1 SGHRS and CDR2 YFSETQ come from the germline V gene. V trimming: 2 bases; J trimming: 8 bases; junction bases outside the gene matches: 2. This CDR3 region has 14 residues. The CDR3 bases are TGCGCCAGCAGCTTTTCTAGCGGGAGGGATGAGCAGTTCTTC. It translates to CASSFSSGRDEQFF. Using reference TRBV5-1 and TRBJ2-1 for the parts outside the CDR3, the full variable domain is KAGVTQTPRYLIKTRGQQVTLSCSPISGHRSVSWYQQTPGQGLQFLFEYFSETQRNKGNFPGRFSGRQFSNSRSEMNVSTLELGDSALYLCASSFSSGRDEQFFGPGTRLTVL.

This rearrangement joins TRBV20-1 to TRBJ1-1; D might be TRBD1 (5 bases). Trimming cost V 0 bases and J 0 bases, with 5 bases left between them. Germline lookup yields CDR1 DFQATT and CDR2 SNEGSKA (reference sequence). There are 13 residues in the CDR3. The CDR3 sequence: CSAREQVNTEAFF. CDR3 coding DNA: TGCAGTGCTAGAGAACAGGTGAACACTGAAGCTTTCTTT.

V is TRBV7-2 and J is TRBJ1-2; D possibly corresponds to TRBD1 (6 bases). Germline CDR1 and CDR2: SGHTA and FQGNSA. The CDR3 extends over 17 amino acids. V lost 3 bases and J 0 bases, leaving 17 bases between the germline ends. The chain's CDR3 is CASSLIGERTANYGYTF. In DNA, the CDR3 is TGTGCCAGCAGCTTGATCGGTGAGCGGACAGCTAACTATGGCTACACCTTC.

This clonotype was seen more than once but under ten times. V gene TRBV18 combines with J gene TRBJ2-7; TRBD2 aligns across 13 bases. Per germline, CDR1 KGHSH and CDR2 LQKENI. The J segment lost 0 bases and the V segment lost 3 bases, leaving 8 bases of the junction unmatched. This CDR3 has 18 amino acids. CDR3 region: CASSPPTSGRSSSYEQYF. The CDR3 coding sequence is TGTGCCAGCTCACCGCCGACTAGCGGGAGGTCCAGCTCCTACGAGCAGTACTTC.